A selection of T cell receptor beta chains follows, all from one sample in a study of blood T cell repertoires in COVID-19. The assay was immunoSEQ multiplex PCR, and TCRdb's table has in-frame clones only and misses some. The sample has about 260,000 clones, less than 90% seen once. Sequences were obtained from peripheral blood. The receptors here all came from a man under 40 with active or convalescent COVID-19. Each CDR3 is given with its conserved first and last residue. The order of the fields is clone size, D gene, V gene, J gene, CDR3 protein, CDR3 DNA. A D gene is named only where the DNA matches it firmly. Size is stated for part of the rows, as once, few or many counts, or as a class when the clone is expanded.

>few|TRBD2|TRBV6-5|TRBJ2-2
CASRTGGAGTGELFF
TGTGCCAGTCGGACGGGGGGGGCCGGTACCGGGGAGCTGTTTTTT
>NA|TRBD1|TRBV19|TRBJ1-1
CASSIGQGANTEAFF
TGTGCCAGTAGTATCGGACAGGGCGCGAACACTGAAGCTTTCTTT
>NA|TRBD1|TRBV29-1|TRBJ2-1
CSVVGQGLGVGNEQFF
TGCAGCGTTGTGGGACAGGGACTTGGGGTTGGCAATGAGCAGTTCTTC
>few|NA|TRBV7-8|TRBJ2-5
CASSPTRVGSETQYF
TGTGCCAGCAGCCCGACTAGAGTGGGTTCGGAGACCCAGTACTTC
>NA|NA|TRBV28|TRBJ2-7
CASPTVRAYEQYF
TGTGCCAGCCCGACCGTCAGGGCCTACGAGCAGTACTTC
>NA|TRBD1|TRBV7-2|TRBJ2-5
CASSLETGGRETQYF
TGTGCCAGCAGCCTGGAGACAGGGGGCAGGGAGACCCAGTACTTC
>NA|TRBD2|TRBV9|TRBJ2-5
CASSAGLAGRQETQYF
TGTGCCAGCAGCGCGGGACTAGCGGGGCGCCAAGAGACCCAGTACTTC
>NA|TRBD2|TRBV7-2|TRBJ2-1
CASSGTTSSGGLTNEQFF
TGTGCCAGCAGCGGAACGACATCTAGCGGGGGCCTCACCAATGAGCAGTTCTTC
>NA|NA|TRBV9|TRBJ2-1
CASSVGGGNEQFF
TGTGCCAGCAGCGTAGGAGGCGGTAATGAGCAGTTCTTC
>NA|TRBD2|TRBV7-2|TRBJ2-5
CASSLGLAGGWETQYF
TGTGCCAGCAGTCTAGGCCTAGCGGGGGGTTGGGAGACCCAGTACTTC
>NA|NA|TRBV7-6|TRBJ2-7
CASSPGGTGFYEQYF
TGTGCCAGCAGCCCGGGGGGGACAGGGTTCTACGAGCAGTACTTC
>NA|NA|TRBV5-4|TRBJ2-3
CASSPSPPDTQYF
TGTGCCAGCAGCCCAAGCCCACCCGATACGCAGTATTTT
>NA|TRBD1|TRBV15|TRBJ1-5
CATSSAGQGNQPQHF
TGTGCCACCAGCAGTGCGGGACAGGGCAATCAGCCCCAGCATTTT
>NA|NA|TRBV14|TRBJ1-1
CASSHPGGYTEAFF
TGTGCCAGCAGCCACCCCGGGGGGTACACTGAAGCTTTCTTT
>NA|NA|TRBV10-3|TRBJ1-2
CAIRSKEGDYGYTF
TGTGCCATCAGGAGCAAGGAGGGTGACTATGGCTACACCTTC
>NA|TRBD1|TRBV7-9|TRBJ2-2
CASSWGQGARTGELFF
TGTGCCAGCAGCTGGGGACAGGGGGCAAGGACCGGGGAGCTGTTTTTT
>NA|NA|TRBV2|TRBJ1-6
CASSETRESPLHF
TGTGCCAGCAGTGAAACGAGGGAGTCACCCCTCCACTTT
>NA|NA|TRBV3-1/TRBV3-2|TRBJ1-5
CASSQGGSNQPQHF
TGTGCCAGCAGCCAAGGAGGTAGCAATCAGCCCCAGCATTTT
>NA|NA|TRBV5-8|TRBJ1-3
CASSLDAYSGNTIYF
TGTGCCAGCAGCTTGGACGCCTACTCTGGAAACACCATATATTTT
>NA|NA|TRBV19|TRBJ2-7
CARHSYEQYF
TGTGCCAGACACTCCTACGAGCAGTACTTC
>NA|TRBD2|TRBV5-4|TRBJ2-7
CASSLSGVGTTAEQYF
TGTGCCAGCAGCTTATCTGGCGTTGGGACTACGGCAGAGCAGTACTTC
>NA|TRBD1|TRBV6-2/TRBV6-3|TRBJ1-1
CASSLGQLKAFF
TGTGCCAGCAGTTTGGGACAGTTAAAAGCTTTCTTT
>NA|TRBD1|TRBV2|TRBJ1-2
CAASARGFSNYGYTF
TGTGCCGCCTCGGCCAGGGGGTTTTCCAACTATGGCTACACCTTC
>few|NA|TRBV4-1|TRBJ1-1
CASSQVLTEGAEAFF
TGCGCCAGCAGCCAAGTACTGACAGAGGGGGCTGAAGCTTTCTTT
>few|NA|TRBV10-2|TRBJ2-7
CASSESLPPSYEQYF
TGCGCCAGCAGTGAGTCCTTACCTCCCAGCTACGAGCAGTACTTC
>NA|TRBD1|TRBV28|TRBJ2-5
CASRLGTGRETQYF
TGTGCCAGCAGATTGGGGACAGGGAGAGAGACCCAGTACTTC
>NA|TRBD1|TRBV5-1|TRBJ1-4
CASSTQGAGEKLFF
TGCGCCAGCAGCACACAGGGGGCGGGTGAAAAACTGTTTTTT
>NA|NA|TRBV29-1|TRBJ1-1
CSAIRRADGTEAFF
TGCAGCGCTATCCGCAGGGCCGACGGCACTGAAGCTTTCTTT
>NA|TRBD2|TRBV4-2|TRBJ2-5
CASRKGVAGDSETQYF
TGTGCCAGCAGAAAGGGGGTAGCGGGGGACAGTGAGACCCAGTACTTC
>NA|TRBD2|TRBV5-4|TRBJ2-1
CASSSLAGGLHEQFF
TGTGCCAGCAGCTCCCTAGCGGGGGGGCTGCATGAGCAGTTCTTC
>few|NA|TRBV19|TRBJ2-2
CASSPRGGNTGELFF
TGTGCCAGCTCTCCTCGCGGGGGCAACACCGGGGAGCTGTTTTTT
>NA|TRBD1|TRBV4-1|TRBJ1-2
CASSQDWAGVNRGLGYGYTF
TGCGCCAGCAGCCAAGATTGGGCTGGGGTGAACAGGGGGCTGGGCTATGGCTACACCTTC
>NA|TRBD1|TRBV11-3|TRBJ1-1
CASSQQGDTEAFF
TGTGCCAGCAGCCAACAGGGGGACACTGAAGCTTTCTTT
>NA|NA|TRBV5-1|TRBJ1-3
CASSPNLQSSGNTIYF
TGCGCCAGCAGCCCTAACTTACAGAGCTCTGGAAACACCATATATTTT
>NA|NA|TRBV4-1|TRBJ1-1
CASSQDLGVVRLTLNTEAFF
TGCGCCAGCAGCCAAGATTTAGGTGTCGTGCGGCTAACATTGAACACTGAAGCTTTCTTT
>NA|TRBD2|TRBV9|TRBJ2-7
CASSVGRGGSYEQYF
TGTGCCAGCAGCGTAGGGCGGGGGGGATCCTACGAGCAGTACTTC
>NA|TRBD1|TRBV4-1|TRBJ2-7
CASSQLAGTALYEQYF
TGCGCCAGCAGCCAACTCGCCGGGACAGCCCTCTACGAGCAGTACTTC
>few|NA|TRBV18|TRBJ1-1
CASSPGRGTEAFF
TGTGCCAGCTCACCTGGAAGAGGCACTGAAGCTTTCTTT
>NA|TRBD1|TRBV7-9|TRBJ2-5
CASSLGTVQETQYF
TGTGCCAGCAGCCTTGGGACAGTCCAAGAGACCCAGTACTTC
>NA|TRBD1|TRBV27|TRBJ1-2
CASSAKGGPYGYTF
TGTGCCAGCAGTGCGAAAGGGGGCCCCTATGGCTACACCTTC
>once|NA|TRBV9|TRBJ2-1
CASSVRSNEQFF
TGTGCCAGCAGCGTACGGAGCAATGAGCAGTTCTTC
>NA|NA|TRBV9|TRBJ2-1
CASSVGLAKNEQFF
TGTGCCAGCAGCGTAGGTCTAGCGAAGAATGAGCAGTTCTTC
>NA|NA|TRBV27|TRBJ1-2
CASRPTDNYGYTF
TGTGCCAGCAGGCCTACAGATAACTATGGCTACACCTTC
>NA|NA|TRBV28|TRBJ1-2
CASSFTDHYGYTF
TGTGCCAGCAGTTTCACAGACCACTATGGCTACACCTTC
>NA|NA|TRBV4-3|TRBJ2-7
CASSQQETATSTYEQYF
TGCGCCAGCAGCCAGCAAGAGACAGCGACGAGCACCTACGAGCAGTACTTC
>once|TRBD2|TRBV5-1|TRBJ2-3
CASRSLAGETDTQYF
TGCGCCAGCAGGTCCCTCGCGGGGGAGACAGATACGCAGTATTTT
>NA|NA|TRBV7-3|TRBJ1-2
CASSRTDGYTF
TGTGCCAGCAGCCGAACGGATGGCTACACCTTC
>NA|TRBD1|TRBV9|TRBJ1-4
CASSADREGEKLFF
TGTGCCAGCAGCGCGGACAGGGAGGGTGAAAAACTGTTTTTT